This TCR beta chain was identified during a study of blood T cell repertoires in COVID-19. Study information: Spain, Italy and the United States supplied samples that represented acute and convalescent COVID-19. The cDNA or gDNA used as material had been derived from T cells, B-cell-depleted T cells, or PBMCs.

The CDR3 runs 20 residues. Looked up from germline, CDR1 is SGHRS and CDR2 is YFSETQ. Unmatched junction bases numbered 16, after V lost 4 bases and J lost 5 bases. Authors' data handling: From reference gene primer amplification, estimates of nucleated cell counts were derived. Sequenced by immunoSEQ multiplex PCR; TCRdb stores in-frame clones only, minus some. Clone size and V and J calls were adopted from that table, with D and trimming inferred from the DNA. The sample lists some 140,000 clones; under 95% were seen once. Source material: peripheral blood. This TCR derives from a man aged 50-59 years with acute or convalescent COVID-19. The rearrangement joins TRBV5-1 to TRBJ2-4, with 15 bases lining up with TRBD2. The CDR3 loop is CASSPIGGTSGRFRQNIQYF. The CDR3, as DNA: TGCGCCAGCAGCCCCATAGGGGGGACTAGCGGGAGGTTCCGCCAAAACATTCAGTACTTC.